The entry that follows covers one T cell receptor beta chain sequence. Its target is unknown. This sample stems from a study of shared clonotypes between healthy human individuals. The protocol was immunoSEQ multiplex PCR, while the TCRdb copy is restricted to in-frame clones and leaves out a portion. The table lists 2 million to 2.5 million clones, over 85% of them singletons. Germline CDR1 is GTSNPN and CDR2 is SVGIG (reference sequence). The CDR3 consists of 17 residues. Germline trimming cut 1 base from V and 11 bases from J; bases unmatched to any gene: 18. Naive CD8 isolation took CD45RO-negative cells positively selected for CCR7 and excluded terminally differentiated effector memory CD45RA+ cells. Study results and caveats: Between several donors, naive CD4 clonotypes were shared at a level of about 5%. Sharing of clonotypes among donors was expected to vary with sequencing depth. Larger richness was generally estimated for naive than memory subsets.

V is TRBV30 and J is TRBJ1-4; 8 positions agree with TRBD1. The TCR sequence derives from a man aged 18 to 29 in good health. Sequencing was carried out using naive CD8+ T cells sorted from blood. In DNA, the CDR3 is TGTGCCTGGAGTGCCCCCCCGAACCGGGACAGGCTCATCAAACTGTTTTTT. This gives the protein CAWSAPPNRDRLIKLFF.